This T cell receptor beta chain comes out of a study of shared clonotypes between healthy human individuals. Study-level findings and limits: A generally larger estimated richness was seen in naive subsets than in memory subsets. Several donors held approximately 5% of naive CD4 clonotypes in common.

Cells designated naive CD8 were CD45RO-negative and were positively selected for CCR7, with terminally differentiated effector memory CD45RA+ cells excluded. Germline values: CDR1 SGHVS, CDR2 FNYEAQ. J gave up 5 bases and V 1 base, and 5 bases lay outside the gene matches. The CDR3 is 14 residues long. To note about this clone: Its antigen remains unidentified.

Execution of the assay was at deep level. Clones were read by immunoSEQ multiplex PCR, and TCRdb kept only the in-frame ones, dropping some. This sample has about 1,800,000 clones, with over 85% found just once. The sequence derives from a man younger than 35 in good health. The V and J genes are TRBV7-6 and TRBJ2-7; 7 bases map to TRBD2. The sequencing input was naive CD8+ T cells sorted from blood. CDR3 sequence reads: CASSLGGGNDEQYF. The CDR3 coding sequence is TGTGCCAGCAGCTTAGGGGGAGGGAACGACGAGCAGTACTTC. Drawing the rest from reference TRBV7-6 and TRBJ2-7, the complete variable domain is GAGVSQSPRYKVTKRGQDVALRCDPISGHVSLYWYRQALGQGPEFLTYFNYEAQQDKSGLPNDRFSAERPEGSISTLTIQRTEQRDSAMYRCASSLGGGNDEQYFGPGTRLTVT.